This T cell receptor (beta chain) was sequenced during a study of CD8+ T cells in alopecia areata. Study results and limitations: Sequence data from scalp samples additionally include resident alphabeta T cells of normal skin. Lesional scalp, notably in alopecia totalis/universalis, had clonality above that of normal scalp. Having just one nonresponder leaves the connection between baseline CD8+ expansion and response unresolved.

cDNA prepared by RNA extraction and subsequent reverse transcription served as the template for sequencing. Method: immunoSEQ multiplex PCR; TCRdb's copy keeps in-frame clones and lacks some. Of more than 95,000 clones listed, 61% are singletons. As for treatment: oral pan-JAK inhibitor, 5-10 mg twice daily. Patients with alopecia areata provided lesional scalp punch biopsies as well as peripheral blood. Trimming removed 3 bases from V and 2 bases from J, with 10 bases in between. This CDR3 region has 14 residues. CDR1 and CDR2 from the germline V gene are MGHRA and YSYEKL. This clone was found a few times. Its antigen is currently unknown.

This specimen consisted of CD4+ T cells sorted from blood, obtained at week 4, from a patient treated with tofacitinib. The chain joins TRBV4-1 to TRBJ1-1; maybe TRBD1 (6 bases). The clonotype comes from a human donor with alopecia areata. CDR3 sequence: CASSHLQGNTEAFF. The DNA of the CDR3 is TGCGCCAGCAGCCACTTACAGGGCAACACTGAAGCTTTCTTT.